The 29 T cell receptor beta chains below were found in one sample sequenced in a study of tumor-infiltrating lymphocytes in primary liver carcinoma (dated by TCRdb to 2016 to 2017). Total RNA and DNA were co-extracted without cell sorting from approximately 20-30 mg of bulk tissue using the AllPrep DNA/RNA mini kit. TCRdb names Illumina HiSeq 2500 as the instrument used. Using a constant-region primer and ProtoScript II reverse transcriptase, TCRbeta-specific cDNA was reverse-transcribed from approximately 0.5 ug total RNA. TCRbeta libraries were built with three nested multiplex PCR rounds, a slightly modified ARM-PCR procedure. The first two PCR rounds used multiplex TRBV1-TRBV30 forward primers with a Cbeta reverse primer, each for approximately 11 cycles. Through fastp at Q25 and MiXCR, TCRdb rebuilt clones from the public reads, retaining in-frame beta chains. Rows with one shared CDR3 protein collapse into an entry with the most common genes and DNA. Recorded for this sample are 75,000 to 80,000 distinct CDR3 sequences; 65% to 75% of them occurred a single time. The top ten clones comprise about 25% of the sample.

The sequencing sample was made of tumor-adjacent normal liver tissue. The receptors shown here come from a man aged 40-50 years with primary liver carcinoma and hepatitis B virus infection.

This clonotype was observed at least ten times. The J gene is TRBJ2-1, the V gene TRBV6-5; possible D gene TRBD2, 6 bases. The CDR3 spans 14 residues. The germline CDR1 and CDR2 sequences are MNHEY and SVGAGI. Trimming stripped 2 bases from V and 7 bases from J, with 12 bases between. CDR3 in DNA: TGTGCCAGCAGTTACCAGACTAGTTTTAATGAGCAGTTCTTC. Its translation is CASSYQTSFNEQFF.

This clonotype came up many times. The gene calls are TRBV29-1 and TRBJ2-1; 10 positions match TRBD2. Trimming took 6 bases from V and 7 from J; bases not matched to a gene: 9. CDR3 length: 14 amino acids. In germline, CDR1 is SQVTM, CDR2 ANQGSEA. CDR3 residues: CSVEGLAKPNEQFF. CDR3 sequence (DNA): TGCAGCGTGGAGGGACTAGCGAAACCAAATGAGCAGTTCTTC.

This clonotype was detected many times. The chain is built from TRBV5-1 and TRBJ2-1; 10 nucleotides align to TRBD1. With V trimmed by 8 bases and J by 8 bases, 10 bases remained unmatched. CDR3 length: 14 amino acids. Germline V gives CDR1 SGHRS, CDR2 YFSETQ. The CDR3 is CASSEGQGFDEQFF. The CDR3 region has the DNA TGCGCCAGTTCAGAGGGACAGGGGTTTGATGAGCAGTTCTTC.

Regarding this clonotype: A much larger clone is a single base away; this may be a read error. The gene calls are TRBV5-1 and TRBJ2-1; no reliable D call. Germline CDR1 and CDR2: SGHRS and YFSETQ. V shed 3 bases and J shed 9 bases, with 13 bases lying between them. The CDR3 runs 13 residues. Written as DNA, the CDR3 is TGCGCCAGCAGCTCCCTCACTGGTACTGAGCAGTTCTTC. Translation: CASSSLTGTEQFF.

This sequence joins TRBV5-5 and TRBJ1-5; 7 nucleotides agree with TRBD1. Germline loops: CDR1 SGHKS, CDR2 YYEKEE (reference sequence). The CDR3 covers 16 residues. The junction had 11 bases not matched to a gene; V was cut back by 8 bases and J by 0 bases. CDR3 residues: CASGSGQTISNQPQHF. The CDR3 DNA reads TGTGCCAGTGGCTCGGGACAGACGATTAGCAATCAGCCCCAGCATTTT. The full variable domain, completed using reference TRBV5-5 and TRBJ1-5, is DAGVTQSPTHLIKTRGQQVTLRCSPISGHKSVSWYQQVLGQGPQFIFQYYEKEERGRGNFPDRFSARQFPNYSSELNVNALLLGDSALYLCASGSGQTISNQPQHFGDGTRLSIL.

Notes on this clonotype: Relative to the germline gene, one junction end is altered; a read error may explain this. The chain recombines TRBV6-2 or TRBV6-3 with TRBJ2-6; the D is unclear. Germline lookup yields CDR1 MNHEY and CDR2 SVGEGT. The CDR3 contains 17 residues. CDR3 DNA: TGTGCCAGCAGTTACTTCGGCGGATCCGGCTGGGCCCACGTCCTGACTTTC. This gives the protein CASSYFGGSGWAHVLTF.

Comment on this clonotype: Because the CDR3 is missing its conserved closing phenylalanine or tryptophan, this is likely a read error. J is TRBJ2-1 and V is TRBV11-3; tentative D call: TRBD2 (6 bases). Per germline, CDR1 SGHNT and CDR2 YENEEA. This CDR3 contains 17 residues. The CDR3 region has the DNA TGTACCAGTAGCTTAGGCGTACCGGGACTCCCCCACAATGAGCAGTTCCTC. Protein product: CTSSLGVPGLPHNEQFL.

Note on this clonotype: Its ends do not fully match the called genes, so a read error is possible. The chain is built from TRBV4-3 and TRBJ2-7, with TRBD2 matching 8 bases. Per germline, CDR1 LGHNA and CDR2 YSLEER. The CDR3 contains 15 residues. CDR3 DNA: TGCGCCAGTAGCCCCGATCGAGCGGGAGACTACGAGCAGTACTTC. It is translated as CASSPDRAGDYEQYF.

V is TRBV4-1 and J is TRBJ2-7, with a tentative D call TRBD1 (6 bases). Between the trimmed V and J ends, which lost 2 bases and 5 bases, there was a span of 13 bases. This CDR3 spans 14 amino acids. Germline CDR1 MGHRA, CDR2 YSYEKL. For the CDR3, the DNA is TGCGCCAGCAGCCAAACCCCAGGGGTTAACGAGCAGTACTTC. Translated, it gives CASSQTPGVNEQYF.

Remarks on this clonotype: The junction differs from germline at one of its ends, possibly a read error. V gene TRBV29-1 combines with J gene TRBJ1-1; no definite D call. The CDR3 runs to 15 residues. Germline assignment: CDR1 SQVTM and CDR2 ANQGSEA. CDR3 in amino acids: CSVGSGWRMNTEAFF. CDR3 sequence (DNA): TGCAGCGTTGGATCCGGGTGGCGTATGAACACGGAAGCTTTCTTT.

With regard to this clonotype: One junction end does not reproduce the germline sequence, and a read error may be involved. The chain couples TRBV11-2 to TRBJ1-1; 7 bases agree with TRBD1. CDR1 and CDR2 (germline): SGHAT, FQNNGV. The CDR3 contains 15 residues. CDR3 residues: CASSPWEGAISEALF. In nucleotides, the CDR3 is TGTGCCAGCAGCCCTTGGGAGGGGGCGATCTCTGAAGCTCTCTTT.

Notes on this clonotype: Here the CDR3 omits its conserved ending phenylalanine or tryptophan, so a read error is the likely source. The J gene is TRBJ2-7, the V gene TRBV6-2 or TRBV6-3, with 7 bases matching TRBD1. CDR3 length equals 18 residues. The germline CDR1 and CDR2 sequences are MNHEY and SVGEGT. The J segment lost 8 bases and the V segment lost 5 bases, leaving 24 bases of the junction unmatched. The CDR3 sequence is CASSPRLSRQGVFHKQYL. DNA of the CDR3: TGTGCCAGCAGTCCCCGTCTGAGTCGACAGGGCGTATTTCACAAGCAGTACCTC.

This clonotype occurred many times. The J gene is TRBJ1-3, the V gene TRBV28, with a weak D call TRBD1 (5 bases). The V end lost 10 bases, the J end lost 0 bases, and 13 bases lay between the germline ends. Germline-derived CDR1 and CDR2 are MDHEN and SYDVKM. The CDR3 runs 14 residues. CDR3 sequence reads: CATSTELSGNTIYF. The CDR3 region has the DNA TGTGCCACCTCGACAGAGCTCTCTGGAAACACCATATATTTT.

This clonotype was counted at least ten times. The chain carries TRBV30 and TRBJ1-2; unclear D gene. Germline CDR1 GTSNPN, CDR2 SVGIG (reference sequence). This CDR3 has 14 amino acids. Trimming removed 0 bases from V and 4 bases from J, with 12 bases in between. The CDR3 sequence: CAWSVAGGTYGYTF. The CDR3 nucleotides are TGTGCCTGGAGTGTGGCAGGAGGTACCTATGGCTACACCTTC.

CDR3 protein: CAGGLTESASGSGYNEQFF. CDR3 DNA: TGTGCCGGCGGCTTAACCGAGTCGGCTAGCGGGAGTGGATACAATGAGCAGTTCTTC. This chain joins TRBV11-2 and TRBJ2-1; the match to TRBD2 covers 10 bases. Trimming took 11 bases from V and 4 from J; bases not matched to a gene: 23. This CDR3 has 19 residues. From germline, CDR1 is SGHAT and CDR2 FQNNGV.

This clonotype was detected only a few times. Since a much larger clone is just one base distant, this may be a read error. The gene calls are TRBV10-2 and TRBJ2-1; the D is unclear. Looked up from germline, CDR1 is WSHSY and CDR2 is SAAADI. V was shortened by 10 bases and J by 6 bases, with 16 bases between the two germline ends. This CDR3 comprises 13 residues. The CDR3: CATFDGRPNEQFF. CDR3 sequence (DNA): TGCGCCACCTTTGATGGTCGTCCCAATGAGCAGTTCTTC.

The J gene is TRBJ1-2, the V gene TRBV4-1; D is perhaps TRBD1 (6 bases). This CDR3 region has 14 residues. Germline loops: CDR1 MGHRA, CDR2 YSYEKL. The V gene lost 8 bases and the J gene lost 4 bases, with 17 bases spanning the gap. Written as DNA, the CDR3 is TGCGCCAGCTGCAAATACAGGGACTCCTATGGCTACACCTTC. Translating it yields CASCKYRDSYGYTF.

A few counts support this clonotype. The final CDR3 position lacks the conserved phenylalanine or tryptophan, pointing to a likely read error. V and J are TRBV6-1 and TRBJ2-6, with D uncertain. The germline V gene encodes CDR1 MNHNS and CDR2 SASEGT. The length of the CDR3 is 15 residues. V dropped 7 bases and J dropped 3 bases, with 13 bases sitting between them. CDR3 sequence reads: CASNGMADGANVLTY. In DNA, the CDR3 is TGTGCCAGCAATGGGATGGCCGATGGGGCCAACGTCCTGACTTAC.

This clonotype has a count of ten or more. The V and J genes are TRBV6-5 and TRBJ2-3; D uncertain. The CDR3 loop spans 16 amino acids. V lost 0 bases and J 1 base, leaving 11 bases between the germline ends. Germline lookup yields CDR1 MNHEY and CDR2 SVGAGI. CDR3 amino acids: CASSYSMLSGTDTQYF. The CDR3 DNA is TGTGCCAGCAGTTACTCGATGTTGTCCGGCACAGATACGCAGTATTTT.

About this clonotype itself: Here the CDR3 omits its conserved ending phenylalanine or tryptophan, so a read error is the likely source. The rearrangement links TRBV19 to TRBJ2-1, with a tentative D call TRBD2 (6 bases). V dropped 8 bases and J dropped 3 bases, with 17 bases sitting between them. The CDR3 sequence is 15 residues long. The germline CDR1 and CDR2 sequences are LNHDA and SQIVND (reference sequence). The CDR3 spells CASCPGDPLYNEQFL. The CDR3, as DNA: TGTGCCAGTTGTCCGGGGGATCCCCTCTACAATGAGCAGTTCTTA.

This clonotype was detected many times. The rearrangement links TRBV10-3 to TRBJ2-3; D is possibly TRBD1 (5 bases). V was trimmed by 0 bases and J by 5 bases, leaving 18 bases between them. The CDR3 contains 17 residues. Germline CDR1 is ENHRY and CDR2 is SYGVKD. CDR3 nucleotides: TGTGCCATCAGTGAGTCAGGGGAAATAATTACAGAAGATACGCAGTATTTT. The encoded protein is CAISESGEIITEDTQYF.

This clonotype came up a few times. A much more abundant neighbour one base away suggests this may be a read error. This chain connects TRBV4-1 to TRBJ2-1; the match to TRBD1 covers 11 bases. The CDR3 is 17 amino acids. In germline, CDR1 is MGHRA, CDR2 YSYEKL. This CDR3 reads CASSQGTGGSSYSEQFF. CDR3 coding DNA: TGCGCCAGCAGCCAGGGGACAGGGGGGAGCTCCTACAGTGAGCAGTTCTTC.

On this clonotype: One end of the junction varies from germline; a read error may be responsible. The V call is TRBV6-5, the J call TRBJ2-7; TRBD2 agrees at 10 bases. The germline V gene has CDR1 MNHEY and CDR2 SVGAGI. CDR3 length equals 16 residues. The CDR3 spells CACSSRTTAGGPEQSF. The CDR3 DNA reads TGTGCCTGCAGTTCCCGTACTACAGCGGGAGGGCCCGAGCAGTCCTTC.

Comment on this clonotype: This likely comes from a read error, as the CDR3 has no conserved phenylalanine or tryptophan at its end. V is TRBV4-2 and J is TRBJ2-2; 9 bases agree with TRBD1. Germline V CDR1 and CDR2: LGHNA, YNFKEQ. The CDR3 has 16 residues. DNA of the CDR3: TGTGCCAGCATCCAAGATACAGGGGGCGCCTCCGGGGAGCTGTTTTCT. Amino acid sequence: CASIQDTGGASGELFS.

A remark on this clonotype: The junction and the germline gene differ at one end; a read error may be behind it. The genes are TRBV11-1 and TRBJ2-4; 7 nucleotides agree with TRBD2. Germline CDR1 reads SGHAT; CDR2 reads FQDESV (reference sequence). The CDR3 covers 17 residues. The CDR3 DNA reads as TGTGCCAGCAGCTTTCCCGGGACCAGCGGGAACAAAAACACTCAGTACTTC. As protein: CASSFPGTSGNKNTQYF.

In regard to this clonotype: The germline gene is not matched at one end of the junction; a read error may be the cause. This chain joins TRBV11-3 and TRBJ2-1, with TRBD2 as a possible D gene (6 bases). The CDR3 is made up of 13 amino acids. Germline values: CDR1 SGHNT, CDR2 YENEEA. CDR3 amino acids: CASGFCGPGLQFF. In DNA form, the CDR3 reads TGTGCCAGCGGCTTCTGTGGGCCCGGACTACAGTTCTTC.

In its sample, this clonotype was seen many times. The V and J genes are TRBV7-9 and TRBJ2-7, with D perhaps TRBD1 (6 bases). In germline, CDR1 is SEHNR, CDR2 FQNEAQ (reference sequence). Trimming left V 5 bases short and J 3 bases short, with 11 bases between. The CDR3 has 13 residues. The CDR3 loop is CASSPDRSYEQYF. DNA of the CDR3: TGTGCCAGCAGCCCGGACAGAAGCTACGAGCAGTACTTC.

In the case of this clonotype: One junction end disagrees with the germline gene, perhaps due to a read error. The rearrangement links TRBV11-2 to TRBJ2-1; D unresolved. Germline CDR1 is SGHAT and CDR2 is FQNNGV. CDR3 length equals 16 residues. The CDR3: CASSPVGVSVYNEQSF. The CDR3 DNA sequence: TGTGCCAGCAGCCCAGTAGGCGTGTCAGTCTACAATGAGCAGTCCTTC. Using reference TRBV11-2 and TRBJ2-1 for the parts outside the CDR3, the full variable domain is EAGVAQSPRYKIIEKRQSVAFWCNPISGHATLYWYQQILGQGPKLLIQFQNNGVVDDSQLPKDRFSAERLKGVDSTLKIQPAKLEDSAVYLCASSPVGVSVYNEQSFGPGTRLTVL.

A remark on this clonotype: One end of the junction varies from germline; a read error may be responsible. This chain connects TRBV6-6 to TRBJ2-5; 7 bases are a match to TRBD1. Germline lookup yields CDR1 MNHNY and CDR2 SVGAGI (reference sequence). This CDR3 comprises 13 residues. This CDR3 is CAGSYWQGETQYF. The CDR3 DNA follows: TGTGCCGGCAGTTACTGGCAGGGGGAGACTCAGTACTTC.